The clone carrying this T cell receptor (beta chain) was seen a handful of times. Its antigen is unknown. The time point here: blood at routine non-recurrence follow-up after resection. Whole RNA from tumor, nontumor lung or frozen PBMC was sequenced unsorted. Every individual TCR cDNA molecule carried its own unique molecular identifier, which allowed correction of PCR and sequencing errors. TCRdb fed the 5' RACE reads into MiXCR, producing one record per CDR3 protein. This sample yields around 27,000 distinct CDR3 sequences, of which approximately 6% are seen a single time; under 25% belongs to the top ten. This entry belongs to a study of spatial heterogeneity in lung cancer. Background on the study: PBMC samples from follow-up, when available, were sequenced at a median of roughly two years post-resection. The study's findings and limits: Circulating ubiquitous expanded tumor TCRs were observed more frequently at resection than at follow-up.

Germline values: CDR1 SQVTM, CDR2 ANQGSEA. With 3 bases removed from V and 0 bases from J, the gap between germline ends came to 15 bases. The CDR3 sequence is 16 residues long. Sequencing was performed on PBMCs, taken at follow-up. The V gene is TRBV29-1, the J gene TRBJ1-3; D not certain. This receptor was identified in a male donor with early-stage non-small cell lung cancer. The chain's CDR3 is CSVDKGRESSGNTIYF. For the CDR3, the DNA is TGCAGCGTTGATAAAGGTCGGGAGTCCTCTGGAAACACCATATATTTT.